This entry is about one TCR beta chain. Terminally differentiated effector memory CD45RA+ cells were excluded from the naive CD8 cells, which were CD45RO-negative and positively selected for CCR7. The donors were all Caucasian adults (living in Nashville, Tennessee). The data originate from a study of shared clonotypes between healthy human individuals. The assay was immunoSEQ multiplex PCR, and TCRdb's table has in-frame clones only and misses some. The sample records 500,000 to 700,000 clones, about 95% being singletons. This CDR3 has 14 residues. V was cut by 5 bases and J by 1 base, with 12 bases left in between. Germline V gene sequence: CDR1 SEHNR, CDR2 FQNEAQ (reference sequence).

Sequenced material: naive CD8+ T cells sorted from blood. The receptor's source is a woman under 40 in good health. The chain couples TRBV7-9 to TRBJ2-7; tentatively, D is TRBD2 (6 bases). CDR3 nucleotide sequence: TGTGCCAGCAGCCGAGCGGGCCGGTCCTACGAGCAGTACTTC. The encoded protein is CASSRAGRSYEQYF.